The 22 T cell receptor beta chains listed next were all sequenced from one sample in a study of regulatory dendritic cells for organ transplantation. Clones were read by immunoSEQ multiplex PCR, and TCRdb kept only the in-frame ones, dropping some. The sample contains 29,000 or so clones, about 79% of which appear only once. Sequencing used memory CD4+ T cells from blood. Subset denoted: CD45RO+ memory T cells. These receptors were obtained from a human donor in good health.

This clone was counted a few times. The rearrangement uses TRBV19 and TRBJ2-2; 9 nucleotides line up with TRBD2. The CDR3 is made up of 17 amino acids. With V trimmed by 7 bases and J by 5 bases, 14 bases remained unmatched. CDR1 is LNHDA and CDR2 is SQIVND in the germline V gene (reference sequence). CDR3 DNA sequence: TGTGCCAGTACCCCCTCACGGGGCGGGGGGGCAACCGGGGAGCTGTTTTTT. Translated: CASTPSRGGGATGELFF.

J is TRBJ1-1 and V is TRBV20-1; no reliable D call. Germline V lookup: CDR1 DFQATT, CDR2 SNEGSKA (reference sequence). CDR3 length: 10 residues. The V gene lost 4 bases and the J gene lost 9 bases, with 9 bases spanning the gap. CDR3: CSAILGKAFF. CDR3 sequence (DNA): TGCAGTGCTATCCTGGGTAAAGCTTTCTTT.

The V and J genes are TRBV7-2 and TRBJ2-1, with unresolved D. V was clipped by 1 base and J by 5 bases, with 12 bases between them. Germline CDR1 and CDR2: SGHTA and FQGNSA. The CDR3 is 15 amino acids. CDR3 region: CASSLGGGRNNEQFF. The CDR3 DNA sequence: TGTGCCAGCAGCTTAGGGGGTGGGCGGAACAATGAGCAGTTCTTC.

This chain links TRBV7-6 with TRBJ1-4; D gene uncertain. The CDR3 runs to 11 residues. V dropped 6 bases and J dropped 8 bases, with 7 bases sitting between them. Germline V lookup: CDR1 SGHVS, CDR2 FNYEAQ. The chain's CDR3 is CASRTGEKLFF. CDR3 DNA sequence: TGTGCCAGCAGAACGGGAGAAAAACTGTTTTTT.

CDR3 sequence: CASSPWGTANTEAFF. The CDR3 DNA reads TGCGCCAGCAGCCCGTGGGGGACAGCTAACACTGAAGCTTTCTTT. This chain uses TRBV5-1 with TRBJ1-1, with 7 bases that match TRBD1. CDR1 SGHRS and CDR2 YFSETQ come from the germline V gene. Unmatched junction bases numbered 8, after V lost 4 bases and J lost 2 bases. CDR3 length: 15 residues. The full variable domain, with the rest looked up from reference TRBV5-1 and TRBJ1-1, is KAGVTQTPRYLIKTRGQQVTLSCSPISGHRSVSWYQQTPGQGLQFLFEYFSETQRNKGNFPGRFSGRQFSNSRSEMNVSTLELGDSALYLCASSPWGTANTEAFFGQGTRLTVV.

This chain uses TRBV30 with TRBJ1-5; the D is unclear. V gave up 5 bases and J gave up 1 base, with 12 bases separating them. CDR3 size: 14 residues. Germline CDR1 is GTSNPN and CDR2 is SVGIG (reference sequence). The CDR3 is CAWSRTASNQPQHF. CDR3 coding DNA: TGTGCCTGGTCCAGGACTGCGAGCAATCAGCCCCAGCATTTT.

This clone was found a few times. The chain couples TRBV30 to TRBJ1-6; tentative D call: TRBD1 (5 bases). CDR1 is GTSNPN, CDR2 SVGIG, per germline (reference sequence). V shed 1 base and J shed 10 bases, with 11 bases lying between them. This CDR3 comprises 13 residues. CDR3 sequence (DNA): TGTGCCTGGAGTGGGGGACCTGGATCACCCCTCCACTTT. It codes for CAWSGGPGSPLHF.

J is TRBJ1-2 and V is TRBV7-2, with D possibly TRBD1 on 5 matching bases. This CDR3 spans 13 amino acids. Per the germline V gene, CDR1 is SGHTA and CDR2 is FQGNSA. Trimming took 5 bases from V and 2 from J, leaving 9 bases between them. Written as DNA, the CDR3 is TGTGCCAGCAGCCGAGACAGAAACTATGGCTACACCTTC. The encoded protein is CASSRDRNYGYTF. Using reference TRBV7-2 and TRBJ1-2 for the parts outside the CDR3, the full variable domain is GAGVSQSPSNKVTEKGKDVELRCDPISGHTALYWYRQSLGQGLEFLIYFQGNSAPDKSGLPSDRFSAERTGGSVSTLTIQRTQQEDSAVYLCASSRDRNYGYTFGSGTRLTVV.

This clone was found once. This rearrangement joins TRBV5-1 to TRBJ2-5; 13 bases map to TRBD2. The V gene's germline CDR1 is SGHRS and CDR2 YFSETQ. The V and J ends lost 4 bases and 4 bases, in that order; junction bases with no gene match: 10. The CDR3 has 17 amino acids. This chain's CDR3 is CASSRTSGRGYLETQYF. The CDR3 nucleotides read TGCGCCAGCAGCCGGACTAGCGGGAGAGGATACTTAGAGACCCAGTACTTC.

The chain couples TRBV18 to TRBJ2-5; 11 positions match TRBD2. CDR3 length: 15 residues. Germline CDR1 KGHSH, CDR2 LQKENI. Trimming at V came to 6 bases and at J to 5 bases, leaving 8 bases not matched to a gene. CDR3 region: CASSQTSGGEETQYF. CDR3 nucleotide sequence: TGTGCCAGCTCCCAAACTAGCGGGGGTGAGGAGACCCAGTACTTC. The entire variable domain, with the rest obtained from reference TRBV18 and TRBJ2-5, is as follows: NAGVMQNPRHLVRRRGQEARLRCSPMKGHSHVYWYRQLPEEGLKFMVYLQKENIIDESGMPKERFSAEFPKEGPSILRIQQVVRGDSAAYFCASSQTSGGEETQYFGPGTRLLVL.

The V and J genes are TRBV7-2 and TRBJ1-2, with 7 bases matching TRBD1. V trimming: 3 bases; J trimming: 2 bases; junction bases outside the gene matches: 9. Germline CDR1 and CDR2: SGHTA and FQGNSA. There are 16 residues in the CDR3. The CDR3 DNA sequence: TGTGCCAGCAGCTTCGGCGCTTGGGACAGCAACTATGGCTACACCTTC. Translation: CASSFGAWDSNYGYTF. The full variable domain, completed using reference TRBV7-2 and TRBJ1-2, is GAGVSQSPSNKVTEKGKDVELRCDPISGHTALYWYRQSLGQGLEFLIYFQGNSAPDKSGLPSDRFSAERTGGSVSTLTIQRTQQEDSAVYLCASSFGAWDSNYGYTFGSGTRLTVV.

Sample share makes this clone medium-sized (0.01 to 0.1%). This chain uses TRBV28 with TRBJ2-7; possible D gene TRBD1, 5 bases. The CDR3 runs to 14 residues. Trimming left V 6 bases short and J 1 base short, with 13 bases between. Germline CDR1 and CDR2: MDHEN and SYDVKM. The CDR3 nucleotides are TGTGCCAGCAGGCGACAGCTTGGGTCCTACGAGCAGTACTTC. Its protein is CASRRQLGSYEQYF.

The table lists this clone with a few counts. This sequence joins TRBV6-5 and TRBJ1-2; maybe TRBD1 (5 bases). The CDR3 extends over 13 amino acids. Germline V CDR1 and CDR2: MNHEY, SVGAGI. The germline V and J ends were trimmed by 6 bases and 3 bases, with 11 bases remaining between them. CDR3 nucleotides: TGTGCCAGCAGGCCTCAGGGCCACTATGGCTACACCTTC. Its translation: CASRPQGHYGYTF.

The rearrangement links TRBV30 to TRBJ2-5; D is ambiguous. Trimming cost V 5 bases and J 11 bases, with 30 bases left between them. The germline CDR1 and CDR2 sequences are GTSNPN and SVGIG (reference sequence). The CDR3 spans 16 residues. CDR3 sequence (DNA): TGTGCCTGGCGAGGACCCGGATCGAGGTCCCTCGGGTCGCAGTACTTC. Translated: CAWRGPGSRSLGSQYF.

Written as DNA, the CDR3 is TGTGCCAGTCGTCCCGGACTGGCAGCTGGGACCCAGTACTTC. Its protein product is CASRPGLAAGTQYF. The chain couples TRBV19 to TRBJ2-5; TRBD2 might be the D (5 bases). CDR3 size: 14 residues. Trimming removed 8 bases from V and 7 bases from J, with 20 bases in between. Germline V gene lookup returns CDR1 LNHDA and CDR2 SQIVND (reference sequence).

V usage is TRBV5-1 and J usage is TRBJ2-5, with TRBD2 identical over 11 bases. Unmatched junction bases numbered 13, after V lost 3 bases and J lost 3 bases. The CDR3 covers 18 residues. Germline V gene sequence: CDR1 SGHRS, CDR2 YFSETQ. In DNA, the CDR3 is TGCGCCAGCAGCTCCATACGTAGCGGGAGGGCGGCAGAAGAGACCCAGTACTTC. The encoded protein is CASSSIRSGRAAEETQYF. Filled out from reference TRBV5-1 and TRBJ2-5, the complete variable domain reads KAGVTQTPRYLIKTRGQQVTLSCSPISGHRSVSWYQQTPGQGLQFLFEYFSETQRNKGNFPGRFSGRQFSNSRSEMNVSTLELGDSALYLCASSSIRSGRAAEETQYFGPGTRLLVL.

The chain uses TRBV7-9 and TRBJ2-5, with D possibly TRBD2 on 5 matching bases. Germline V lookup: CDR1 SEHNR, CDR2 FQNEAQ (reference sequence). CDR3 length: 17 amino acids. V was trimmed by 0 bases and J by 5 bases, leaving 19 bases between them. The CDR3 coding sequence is TGTGCCAGCAGCTTAGCGTTTGGGAGTGCCTCCGGGGAGACCCAGTACTTC. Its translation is CASSLAFGSASGETQYF.

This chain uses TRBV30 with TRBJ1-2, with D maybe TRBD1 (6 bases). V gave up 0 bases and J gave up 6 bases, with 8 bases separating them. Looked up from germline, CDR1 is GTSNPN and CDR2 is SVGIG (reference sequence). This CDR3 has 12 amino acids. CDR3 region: CAWSVRGHGYTF. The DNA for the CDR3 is TGTGCCTGGAGTGTACGGGGGCATGGCTACACCTTC.

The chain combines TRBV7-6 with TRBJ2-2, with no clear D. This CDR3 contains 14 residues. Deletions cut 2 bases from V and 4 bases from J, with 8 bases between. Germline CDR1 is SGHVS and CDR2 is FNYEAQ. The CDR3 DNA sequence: TGTGCCAGCAGCTTATATCCGGGCACCGGGGAGCTGTTTTTT. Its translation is CASSLYPGTGELFF.

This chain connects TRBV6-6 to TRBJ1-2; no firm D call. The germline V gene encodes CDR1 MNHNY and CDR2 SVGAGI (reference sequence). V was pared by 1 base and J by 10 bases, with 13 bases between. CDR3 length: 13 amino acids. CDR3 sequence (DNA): TGTGCCAGCAGTTACTACCATCAGGCACCCTACACCTTC. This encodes CASSYYHQAPYTF.

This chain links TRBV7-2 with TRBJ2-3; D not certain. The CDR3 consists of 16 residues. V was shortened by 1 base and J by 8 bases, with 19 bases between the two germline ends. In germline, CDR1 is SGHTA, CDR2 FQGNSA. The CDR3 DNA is TGTGCCAGCAGCTTAGGACTCGCTTCATCTGTTCGTACGCAGTATTTT. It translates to CASSLGLASSVRTQYF.

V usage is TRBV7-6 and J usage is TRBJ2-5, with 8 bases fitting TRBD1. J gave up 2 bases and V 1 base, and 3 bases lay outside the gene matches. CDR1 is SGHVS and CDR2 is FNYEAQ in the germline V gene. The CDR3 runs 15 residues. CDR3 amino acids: CASSLGTGTQETQYF. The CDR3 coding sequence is TGTGCCAGCAGCTTAGGGACAGGGACTCAAGAGACCCAGTACTTC. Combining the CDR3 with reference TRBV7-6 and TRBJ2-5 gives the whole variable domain GAGVSQSPRYKVTKRGQDVALRCDPISGHVSLYWYRQALGQGPEFLTYFNYEAQQDKSGLPNDRFSAERPEGSISTLTIQRTEQRDSAMYRCASSLGTGTQETQYFGPGTRLLVL.